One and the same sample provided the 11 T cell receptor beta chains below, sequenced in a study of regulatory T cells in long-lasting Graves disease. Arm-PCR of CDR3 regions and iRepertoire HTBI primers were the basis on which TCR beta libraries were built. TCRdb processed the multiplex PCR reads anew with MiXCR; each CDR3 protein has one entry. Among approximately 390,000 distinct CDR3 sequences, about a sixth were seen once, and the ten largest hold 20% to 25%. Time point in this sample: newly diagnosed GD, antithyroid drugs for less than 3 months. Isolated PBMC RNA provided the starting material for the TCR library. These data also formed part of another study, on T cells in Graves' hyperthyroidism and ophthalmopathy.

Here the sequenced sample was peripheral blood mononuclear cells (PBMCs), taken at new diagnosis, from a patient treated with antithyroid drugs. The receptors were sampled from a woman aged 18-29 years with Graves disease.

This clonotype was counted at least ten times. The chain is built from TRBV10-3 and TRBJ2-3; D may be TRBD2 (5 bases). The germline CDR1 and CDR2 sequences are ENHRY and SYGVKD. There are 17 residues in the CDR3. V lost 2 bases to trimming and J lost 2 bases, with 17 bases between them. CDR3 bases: TGTGCCATCAGTGAGGTCTGGGCGGGTGGTTCCACAGATACGCAGTATTTT. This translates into CAISEVWAGGSTDTQYF.

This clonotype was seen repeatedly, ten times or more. The CDR3 reads CASIRANNEQFF. The CDR3 nucleotides are TGTGCCAGCATCCGAGCGAACAATGAGCAGTTCTTC. J is TRBJ2-1 and V is TRBV7-8; D remains unclear. Germline V gene lookup returns CDR1 SGHVS and CDR2 FQNEAQ. The CDR3 has 12 amino acids. Trimming removed 7 bases at V and 5 bases at J, with 9 bases between.

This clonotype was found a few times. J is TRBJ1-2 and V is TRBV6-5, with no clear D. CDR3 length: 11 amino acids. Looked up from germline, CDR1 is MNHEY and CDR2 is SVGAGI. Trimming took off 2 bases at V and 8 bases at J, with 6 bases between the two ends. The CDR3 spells CASSYREGYTF. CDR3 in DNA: TGTGCCAGCAGTTACCGAGAGGGCTACACCTTC.

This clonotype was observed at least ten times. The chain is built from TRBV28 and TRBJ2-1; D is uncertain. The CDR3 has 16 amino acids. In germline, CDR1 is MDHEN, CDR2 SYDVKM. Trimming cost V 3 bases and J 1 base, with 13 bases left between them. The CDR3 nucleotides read TGTGCCAGCAGTTTGTCGCCGGTAAGGTCCTACAATGAGCAGTTCTTC. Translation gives CASSLSPVRSYNEQFF.

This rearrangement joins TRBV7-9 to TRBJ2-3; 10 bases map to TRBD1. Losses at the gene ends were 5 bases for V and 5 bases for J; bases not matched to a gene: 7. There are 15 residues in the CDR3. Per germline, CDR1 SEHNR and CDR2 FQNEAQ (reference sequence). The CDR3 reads CASSRGQGTIDTQYF. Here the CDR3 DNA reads TGTGCCAGCAGCCGGGGACAGGGGACGATAGATACGCAGTATTTT.

The CDR3 sequence: CASSRRESSTDTQYF. In DNA form, the CDR3 reads TGTGCCAGCAGCCGGCGGGAATCTAGCACAGATACGCAGTATTTT. The chain uses TRBV3-1 and TRBJ2-3; possible D gene TRBD2, 6 bases. The CDR3 loop spans 15 amino acids. Trimming took off 4 bases at V and 0 bases at J, with 11 bases between the two ends. Per germline, CDR1 LGHDT and CDR2 YNNKEL (reference sequence).

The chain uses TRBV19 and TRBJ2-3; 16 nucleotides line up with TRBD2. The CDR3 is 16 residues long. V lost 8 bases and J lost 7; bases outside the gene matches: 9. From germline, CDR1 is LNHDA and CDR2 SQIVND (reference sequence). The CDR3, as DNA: TGTGCCAGTCAGGGGACTAGCGGGAGGGATTCATATACGCAGTATTTT. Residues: CASQGTSGRDSYTQYF. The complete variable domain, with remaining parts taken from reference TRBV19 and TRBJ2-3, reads DGGITQSPKYLFRKEGQNVTLSCEQNLNHDAMYWYRQDPGQGLRLIYYSQIVNDFQKGDIAEGYSVSREKKESFPLTVTSAQKNPTAFYLCASQGTSGRDSYTQYFGPGTRLTVL.

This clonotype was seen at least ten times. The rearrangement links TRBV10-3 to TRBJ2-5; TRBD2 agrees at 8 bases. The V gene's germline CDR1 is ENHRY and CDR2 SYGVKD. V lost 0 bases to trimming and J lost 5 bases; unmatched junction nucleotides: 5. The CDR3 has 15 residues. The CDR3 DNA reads TGTGCCATCAGTGAGTCCGGGGGGGGCCAGGAGACCCAGTACTTC. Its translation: CAISESGGGQETQYF.

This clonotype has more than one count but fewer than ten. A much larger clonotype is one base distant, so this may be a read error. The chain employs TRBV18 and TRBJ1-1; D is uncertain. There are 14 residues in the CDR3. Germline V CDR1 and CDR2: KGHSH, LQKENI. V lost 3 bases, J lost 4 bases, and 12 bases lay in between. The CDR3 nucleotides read TGTGCCAGCTCACCCGGGGTGGCGAGCACTGAAGCTTTCTTT. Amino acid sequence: CASSPGVASTEAFF. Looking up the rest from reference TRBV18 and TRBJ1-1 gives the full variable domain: NAGVMQNPRHLVRRRGQEARLRCSPMKGHSHVYWYRQLPEEGLKFMVYLQKENIIDESGMPKERFSAEFPKEGPSILRIQQVVRGDSAAYFCASSPGVASTEAFFGQGTRLTVV.

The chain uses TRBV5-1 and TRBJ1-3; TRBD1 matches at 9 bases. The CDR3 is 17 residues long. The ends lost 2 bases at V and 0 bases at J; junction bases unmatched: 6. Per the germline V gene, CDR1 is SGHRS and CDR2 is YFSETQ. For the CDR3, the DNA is TGCGCCAGCAGCTTTACCGGGACAGGGACCTCTGGAAACACCATATATTTT. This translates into CASSFTGTGTSGNTIYF.

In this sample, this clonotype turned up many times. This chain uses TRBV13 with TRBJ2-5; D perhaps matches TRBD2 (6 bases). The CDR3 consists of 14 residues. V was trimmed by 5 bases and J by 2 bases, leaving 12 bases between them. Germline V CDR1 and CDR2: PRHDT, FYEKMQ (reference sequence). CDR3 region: CASSAGRSQETQYF. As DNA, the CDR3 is TGTGCCAGCAGCGCGGGACGGAGTCAAGAGACCCAGTACTTC.